Here is one T cell receptor beta chain with its context. Libraries were prepared by immunoSEQ multiplex PCR; TCRdb keeps only in-frame clonotypes and omits some of them. The sample carries approximately 28,000 clones, approximately 81% recorded once. The sample is drawn from a study of T cell changes during pregnancy in multiple sclerosis. Germline V CDR1 and CDR2: ENHRY, SYGVKD. This CDR3 is 13 amino acids long. Trimming shortened V by 2 bases and J by 3 bases, and 8 bases separated the two germline ends. This clonotype was obtained from a female donor with multiple sclerosis, enrolled in a pregnancy study. The sample here was CD8+ T cells from peripheral blood mononuclear cells, taken after pregnancy. The chain couples TRBV10-3 to TRBJ2-7; a weak D match, TRBD1 (5 bases). The CDR3 loop reads CAISEGQGYEQYF. CDR3 nucleotide sequence: TGTGCCATCAGTGAGGGTCAGGGCTACGAGCAGTACTTC.